This TCR beta chain was recovered during a study of cytomegalovirus exposure and HLA in healthy donors. Germline V gene lookup returns CDR1 SGHRS and CDR2 YFSETQ. The V end was cut by 4 bases, the J end by 4 bases, with 11 bases between. The CDR3 length is 14 residues. Findings of the study overall: Presence/absence results assume similar sequencing depth per donor, which may not hold. Earlier analysis yielded a pattern in which most TCR beta V segments were productive about 90% or about 30% of the time. Excluded were some V segments that proved indistinguishable, including TRBV6-2 and TRBV6-3.

13 Jbeta primers and 60 Vbeta primers were used for the PCR. Method: immunoSEQ multiplex PCR; TCRdb's copy keeps in-frame clones and lacks some. The table shows 100,000 to 150,000 clones, with roughly 80% occurring only once. To note about this clone: Its antigen is as yet unknown.

V gene TRBV5-1 combines with J gene TRBJ2-2, with D possibly matching TRBD2 (6 bases). The TCR originated in a female donor in good health and CMV-seronegative. Sequenced input: PBMCs. This CDR3 is CASSPPSATGELFF. The CDR3 DNA reads TGCGCCAGCAGCCCCCCTAGCGCCACCGGGGAGCTGTTTTTT. Looking up the rest from reference TRBV5-1 and TRBJ2-2 gives the full variable domain: KAGVTQTPRYLIKTRGQQVTLSCSPISGHRSVSWYQQTPGQGLQFLFEYFSETQRNKGNFPGRFSGRQFSNSRSEMNVSTLELGDSALYLCASSPPSATGELFFGEGSRLTVL.